A selection of T cell receptor beta chains follows, all from one sample in a study of PD-1 blockade in classical Hodgkin lymphoma. Generated by immunoSEQ multiplex PCR, the TCRdb table keeps only in-frame clones and is missing some. The table has about 28,000 clones, roughly nine tenths seen once. The sample comprised peripheral blood mononuclear cells (PBMCs). These receptors originate from a human donor with classical Hodgkin lymphoma. CDR3s include the opening cysteine and the closing phenylalanine or tryptophan.

j_call v_call cdr3_aa
TRBJ1-5 TRBV11-2 CASSAGGGGQPQHF
TRBJ2-2 TRBV27 CASKYTGTFTGELFF
TRBJ2-1 TRBV7-9 CARGIISGNEQFF
TRBJ1-5 TRBV9 CASSVDAGTGPQHF
TRBJ2-2 TRBV5-1 CASSLADTGELFF
TRBJ2-7 TRBV18 CASSPDRVGEQYF
TRBJ1-2 TRBV5-4 CASSSGTPLGYTF
TRBJ1-1 TRBV5-1 CASSPQTENTEAFF
TRBJ2-5 TRBV10-3 CAIGRLEETQYF
TRBJ2-7 TRBV5-1 CASSLVDGSGLSEQYF
TRBJ2-1 TRBV5-4 CASSVTGKGEQFF
TRBJ2-1 TRBV15 CATSIHPVSYNEQFF
TRBJ1-5 TRBV5-1 CASSRNPDQPQHF
TRBJ2-3 TRBV11-2 CASSRNTDTQYF
TRBJ2-7 TRBV6-4 CARGGGSSYEQYF
TRBJ2-3 TRBV9 CASSLSSGPYTDTQYF
TRBJ1-1 TRBV5-6 CASSLGGGTEAFF
TRBJ1-3 TRBV7-2 CASSPGRATGNTIYF
TRBJ2-7 TRBV19 CASSHGSTYSYEQYF
TRBJ2-1 TRBV7-9 CASSRTYAGLAHYNEQFF
TRBJ2-7 TRBV4-3 CASSQHQGAEQYF
TRBJ1-1 TRBV6-5 CASSSGTPNTEAFF
TRBJ1-4 TRBV19 CATSDSATNEKLFF
TRBJ2-7 TRBV5-1 CASSPGTSGTYEQYF
TRBJ1-1 TRBV27 CASRLGTEAFF
TRBJ2-1 TRBV9 CASSLEMRPYNEQFF
TRBJ1-3 TRBV28 CASSFFRNTIYF
TRBJ2-7 TRBV6-5 CASRAGTRAYEQYF
TRBJ2-1 TRBV11-3 CASSAGLAHKRGEQFF
TRBJ2-1 TRBV25-1 CASSPSGPNEQFF
TRBJ2-5 TRBV5-1 CASSSLAGVEETQYF
TRBJ1-1 TRBV5-1 CASSLDILNTEAFF
TRBJ2-1 TRBV12-5 CASGLIYTSSYNEQFF
TRBJ1-2 TRBV19 CASSIDIVGPITNYGYTF
TRBJ1-1 TRBV19 CASSLGHPSEAFF
TRBJ1-4 TRBV5-1 CASSWGGGGEKLFF
TRBJ2-4 TRBV4-3 CASSQDSALAKNIQYF
TRBJ2-1 TRBV7-2 CASSPRLAGENEQFF
TRBJ1-1 TRBV27 CASSPGTGAEAFF
TRBJ1-2 TRBV2 CASSGTGNYGYTF
TRBJ2-5 TRBV21-1 CASSKVRPQYF
TRBJ2-7 TRBV6-5 CASSYGGLAESYEQYF
TRBJ2-1 TRBV29-1 CSVEDLASGTYNEQFF
TRBJ2-3 TRBV27 CASSIWWWDTQYF
TRBJ1-4 TRBV7-9 CASSLWQSTTNEKLFF
TRBJ1-2 TRBV27 CTSKPRDTLPNYGYTF
TRBJ2-2 TRBV10-3 CAISPGSDTGELFF
TRBJ2-3 TRBV7-9 CASSPGQGSDTQYF
TRBJ1-4 TRBV30 CAWRRLGANEKLFF
TRBJ1-4 TRBV19 CASSISGQSNEKLFF